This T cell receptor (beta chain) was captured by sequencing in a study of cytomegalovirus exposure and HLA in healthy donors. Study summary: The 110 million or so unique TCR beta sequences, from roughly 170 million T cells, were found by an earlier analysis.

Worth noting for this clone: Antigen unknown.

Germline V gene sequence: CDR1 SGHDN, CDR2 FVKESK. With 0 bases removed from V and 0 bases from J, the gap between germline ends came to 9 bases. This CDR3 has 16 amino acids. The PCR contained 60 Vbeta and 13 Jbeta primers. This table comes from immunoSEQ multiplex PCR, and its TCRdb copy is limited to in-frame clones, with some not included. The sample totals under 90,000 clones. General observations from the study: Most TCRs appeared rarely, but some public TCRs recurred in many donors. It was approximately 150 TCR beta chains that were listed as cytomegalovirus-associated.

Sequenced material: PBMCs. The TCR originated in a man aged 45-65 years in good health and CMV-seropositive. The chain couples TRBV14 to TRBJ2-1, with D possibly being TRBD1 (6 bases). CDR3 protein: CASSQEWGPSYNEQFF. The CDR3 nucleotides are TGTGCCAGCAGCCAAGAGTGGGGGCCCTCCTACAATGAGCAGTTCTTC.